This T cell receptor beta chain was recovered during a study of T-cell reconstitution after alpha-beta-depleted transplantation in children. Study-wide results and caveats: Most T-cell counts and diversity one year after the transplant came from T cells that were newly produced. Several hundred expanded graft clones reportedly supplied alpha-beta T cells about two months after transplant.

Unique molecular identifiers were incorporated into the prepared TCRbeta library. TCRdb reanalysed the PCR reads using MiXCR and keeps one entry per CDR3 protein. The table has 800,000 to 1,000,000 distinct CDR3 sequences, about 29% seen once. Ten or more counts support this clonotype. What it binds is unknown. The CDR3 loop spans 14 amino acids. Germline trimming cut 2 bases from V and 7 bases from J; bases unmatched to any gene: 3. In germline, CDR1 is MDHEN, CDR2 SYDVKM. The rearrangement links TRBV28 to TRBJ1-4, with 8 nucleotides matching TRBD1. This clonotype was obtained from a boy under three years old who had a stem cell transplant for SCID, so the T cells may come from the graft donor. The sample was PBMCs, mostly from graft donor cells, taken 360 days after TCRalphabeta/CD19-depleted stem cell transplant. For the CDR3, the DNA is TGTGCCAGCAGTTTAGGACAGGGACGTGAAAAACTGTTTTTT. Protein: CASSLGQGREKLFF.